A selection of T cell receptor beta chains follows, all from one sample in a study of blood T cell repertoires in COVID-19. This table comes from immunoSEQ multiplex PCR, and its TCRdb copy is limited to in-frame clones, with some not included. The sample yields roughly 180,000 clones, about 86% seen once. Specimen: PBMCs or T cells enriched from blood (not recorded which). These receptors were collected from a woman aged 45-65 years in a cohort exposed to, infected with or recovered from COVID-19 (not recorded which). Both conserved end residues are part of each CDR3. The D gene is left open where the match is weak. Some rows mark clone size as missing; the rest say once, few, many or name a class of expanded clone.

CASSSTGSAGNTIYF | TGCGCCAGCAGCTCCACAGGGTCCGCTGGAAACACCATATATTTT | TRBJ1-3 | TRBV5-1 | NA | NA
CATSSPGTNSEAFF | TGTGCCACCAGTTCTCCCGGGACAAACTCTGAAGCTTTCTTT | TRBJ1-1 | TRBV24-1 | NA | NA
CASSRSGRPSYEQYF | TGTGCCAGCAGCCGTAGCGGGAGACCCTCCTACGAGCAGTACTTC | TRBJ2-7 | TRBV9 | TRBD2 | NA
CASSPPLANYGYTF | TGTGCCAGCAGCCCCCCCCTAGCCAACTATGGCTACACCTTC | TRBJ1-2 | TRBV7-2 | NA | NA
CASSYTGETNEKLFF | TGTGCCAGCAGCTACACAGGGGAAACTAATGAAAAACTGTTTTTT | TRBJ1-4 | TRBV7-9 | TRBD1 | NA
CAISQIITQYGYTF | TGTGCCATCAGTCAAATCATAACACAGTATGGCTACACCTTC | TRBJ1-2 | TRBV10-3 | NA | NA
CASSYPLPGQGSYEQYF | TGTGCCAGCAGTTACCCACTACCGGGACAGGGATCCTACGAGCAGTACTTC | TRBJ2-7 | TRBV28 | TRBD1 | NA
CASSTGDRGNSPLHF | TGTGCCAGTAGTACCGGGGACAGGGGGAATTCACCCCTCCACTTT | TRBJ1-6 | TRBV19 | TRBD1 | NA
CASSPGQGTDTQYF | TGTGCCAGCAGCCCGGGACAGGGCACAGATACGCAGTATTTT | TRBJ2-3 | TRBV7-2 | TRBD1 | once
CASSSLYPTTNQETQYF | TGTGCCAGCAGCTCCTTGTACCCTACTACCAACCAAGAGACCCAGTACTTC | TRBJ2-5 | TRBV7-8 | NA | NA
CASSQENEVAGGRTGELFF | TGCGCCAGCAGCCAAGAAAATGAGGTGGCGGGAGGGCGTACCGGGGAGCTGTTTTTT | TRBJ2-2 | TRBV4-1 | TRBD2 | NA
CASKPLTGGVGQPQHF | TGTGCCAGTAAACCCTTAACGGGGGGGGTCGGACAGCCCCAGCATTTT | TRBJ1-5 | TRBV19 | NA | NA
CASSPRKGVNTF | TGTGCCAGCAGCCCTCGGAAGGGGGTAAACACCTTC | TRBJ1-2 | TRBV7-2 | NA | NA
CASSGGPTYEQYF | TGTGCCAGCAGCGGGGGCCCTACCTACGAGCAGTACTTC | TRBJ2-7 | TRBV9 | NA | NA
CAIRGDISGNTIYF | TGTGCCATCAGAGGGGACATCTCTGGAAACACCATATATTTT | TRBJ1-3 | TRBV10-3 | NA | NA
CASRLLGTYEQYF | TGTGCCAGCCGCCTTTTGGGCACCTACGAGCAGTACTTC | TRBJ2-7 | TRBV7-8 | NA | NA
CASSPLGGSSYNEQFF | TGTGCCAGCAGCCCCCTCGGCGGGAGCTCCTACAATGAGCAGTTCTTC | TRBJ2-1 | TRBV7-3 | TRBD2 | NA
CATGGDRGHGELFF | TGTGCCACCGGTGGGGACAGGGGGCACGGGGAGCTGTTTTTT | TRBJ2-2 | TRBV24-1 | TRBD1 | NA
CATRSGFYNEQFF | TGTGCCACCCGTAGCGGGTTCTACAATGAGCAGTTCTTC | TRBJ2-1 | TRBV7-2 | TRBD2 | once
CASTRGYNSPLHF | TGTGCCAGCACCCGGGGTTATAATTCACCCCTCCACTTT | TRBJ1-6 | TRBV25-1 | NA | NA
CASTLDGSGTEAFF | TGTGCCAGCACTCTGGATGGATCGGGCACTGAAGCTTTCTTT | TRBJ1-1 | TRBV7-3 | NA | few
CASSPAGYAYNEQFF | TGCGCCAGCAGCCCAGCGGGCTACGCCTACAATGAGCAGTTCTTC | TRBJ2-1 | TRBV5-1 | NA | NA
CASSLALRTYGYTF | TGCGCCAGCAGCTTGGCCTTGAGGACATATGGCTACACCTTC | TRBJ1-2 | TRBV5-1 | NA | NA
CASSFKTAGGELFF | TGTGCCAGCAGTTTTAAGACAGCCGGCGGAGAACTGTTTTTT | TRBJ1-4 | TRBV28 | NA | NA
CASSPGLAALGDPYEQYF | TGTGCCAGCAGCCCGGGACTAGCCGCCCTGGGGGATCCCTACGAGCAGTACTTC | TRBJ2-7 | TRBV3-1/TRBV3-2 | TRBD2 | NA
CASSPTSLADTQYF | TGTGCCAGCAGCCCGACTAGTTTGGCAGATACGCAGTATTTT | TRBJ2-3 | TRBV28 | NA | NA
CASSPQTVSLTEAFF | TGTGCCAGCTCACCACAAACAGTTAGTCTCACTGAAGCTTTCTTT | TRBJ1-1 | TRBV18 | NA | NA
CATTSQTSGGTDTQYF | TGTGCCACGACCTCCCAGACTAGCGGGGGTACAGATACGCAGTATTTT | TRBJ2-3 | TRBV10-3 | TRBD2 | NA
CAWSRGLEPYNEQFF | TGTGCCTGGAGCAGGGGACTAGAACCCTACAATGAGCAGTTCTTC | TRBJ2-1 | TRBV30 | TRBD2 | NA
CATSDELGLADSYNEQFF | TGTGCCACCAGTGATGAACTCGGACTAGCGGATTCCTACAATGAGCAGTTCTTC | TRBJ2-1 | TRBV24-1 | TRBD2 | NA
CASSSILGDTQYF | TGTGCCAGCAGCTCGATACTAGGGGATACGCAGTATTTT | TRBJ2-3 | TRBV11-2 | NA | NA
CSASKQPPGNTIYF | TGCAGTGCTAGTAAACAGCCTCCTGGAAACACCATATATTTT | TRBJ1-3 | TRBV20-1 | NA | NA
CASSPQGGSTPYEQYF | TGTGCCAGCTCACCTCAAGGGGGTTCAACCCCCTACGAGCAGTACTTC | TRBJ2-7 | TRBV18 | NA | NA
CASSPLTRSNYGYTF | TGTGCCAGCAGCCCCTTGACACGGTCTAACTATGGCTACACCTTC | TRBJ1-2 | TRBV28 | NA | NA
CASSLRGASGELFF | TGTGCCAGCAGCTTACGGGGGGCTTCAGGGGAGCTGTTTTTT | TRBJ2-2 | TRBV7-2 | NA | NA
CASSPGQRSFSTGELFF | TGTGCCAGCAGCCCCGGACAGAGGTCGTTTAGTACCGGGGAGCTGTTTTTT | TRBJ2-2 | TRBV11-3 | NA | NA
CASKAGTGSNEKLFF | TGTGCCAGCAAAGCAGGGACTGGATCGAATGAAAAACTGTTTTTT | TRBJ1-4 | TRBV5-4 | NA | NA
CASFKRAGETDTQYF | TGTGCCAGCTTCAAACGGGCAGGGGAAACAGATACGCAGTATTTT | TRBJ2-3 | TRBV5-8 | NA | NA
CASSLGGNYGYTF | TGTGCCAGCAGTTTAGGAGGGAACTATGGCTACACCTTC | TRBJ1-2 | TRBV27 | NA | NA
CASSPPAGASRNEQFF | TGTGCCAGCAGTCCCCCAGCGGGAGCGTCGCGGAATGAGCAGTTCTTC | TRBJ2-1 | TRBV27 | TRBD2 | NA
CASTLKGDRDPSGANVLTF | TGTGCCAGCACCCTAAAGGGGGACAGGGATCCGAGCGGGGCCAACGTCCTGACTTTC | TRBJ2-6 | TRBV27 | TRBD1 | NA
CASSLWTGLVTEAFF | TGTGCCAGCAGTTTGTGGACAGGGTTGGTAACTGAAGCTTTCTTT | TRBJ1-1 | TRBV6-5 | TRBD1 | NA
CASSLDQDRGTEAFF | TGTGCCAGCAGCTTAGATCAAGACAGGGGGACTGAAGCTTTCTTT | TRBJ1-1 | TRBV11-2 | TRBD1 | NA
CASSHKTREQGQHF | TGTGCCAGCAGTCACAAGACCCGGGAACAGGGCCAGCATTTT | TRBJ1-5 | TRBV6-5 | NA | NA
CSVRGQQTRETQYF | TGCAGCGTCAGGGGACAACAAACCAGGGAGACCCAGTACTTC | TRBJ2-5 | TRBV29-1 | NA | NA
CASSDGTPNPNQPQHF | TGTGCCAGCAGCGACGGGACACCTAACCCGAATCAGCCCCAGCATTTT | TRBJ1-5 | TRBV7-9 | NA | few
CATRQGAVTEAFF | TGTGCCACTCGACAGGGGGCTGTCACTGAAGCTTTCTTT | TRBJ1-1 | TRBV6-5 | TRBD1 | once
CASGRDGGYGYTF | TGCGCCAGCGGCCGGGACGGGGGCTATGGCTACACCTTC | TRBJ1-2 | TRBV5-1 | NA | NA
CAAGQGLLGNEKLFF | TGTGCCGCAGGACAGGGGCTTTTAGGGAATGAAAAACTGTTTTTT | TRBJ1-4 | TRBV27 | TRBD1 | once
CASSELYRAQHF | TGTGCCAGCAGTGAACTTTATCGGGCCCAGCATTTT | TRBJ1-5 | TRBV6-1 | NA | NA
CASSFTAYNEQFF | TGTGCCAGCAGCTTTACGGCCTACAATGAGCAGTTCTTC | TRBJ2-1 | TRBV11-3 | NA | once
CASSQWAEGKSDTQYF | TGTGCCAGCAGCCAATGGGCCGAGGGCAAATCAGATACGCAGTATTTT | TRBJ2-3 | TRBV3-1/TRBV3-2 | NA | NA
CASSIASGGAYNEQFF | TGTGCCAGTAGTATAGCTAGCGGGGGTGCCTACAATGAGCAGTTCTTC | TRBJ2-1 | TRBV19 | TRBD2 | NA
CASSYEGRDEQFF | TGTGCCAGCAGTTACGAGGGGAGGGATGAGCAGTTCTTC | TRBJ2-1 | TRBV6-5 | TRBD2 | NA